This T cell receptor beta chain was sequenced during a study of early T cells in non-severe SARS-CoV-2 infection. Study in general: It was bulk RNA from unsorted whole blood that was sequenced, and the chains were unpaired.

This CDR3 is 14 amino acids long. Trimming took 8 bases from V and 5 from J; bases not matched to a gene: 9. CDR1 and CDR2 (germline): MNHNY, SVGAGI (reference sequence). Researchers attached unique molecular identifiers to individual cDNA molecules. A single record per CDR3 protein comes from TCRdb applying MiXCR to the 5' RACE reads. The table shows about 49,000 distinct CDR3 sequences, with approximately 12% occurring only once. Comment on this clonotype: Its antigen is not identified.

Findings and limits, study-wide: Using VDJdb, the matching emphasized anti-spike CD8 responses while missing private and CD4 specificities.

The sequence was obtained from an adult who was a healthcare worker with PCR-confirmed SARS-CoV-2 infection or an uninfected control (not recorded which). V and J are TRBV6-6 and TRBJ2-3; 8 bases map to TRBD2. Sample: whole blood. The CDR3 is CASENRGGLDTQYF. Written as DNA, the CDR3 is TGTGCCAGCGAAAACCGGGGGGGCCTAGATACGCAGTATTTT.